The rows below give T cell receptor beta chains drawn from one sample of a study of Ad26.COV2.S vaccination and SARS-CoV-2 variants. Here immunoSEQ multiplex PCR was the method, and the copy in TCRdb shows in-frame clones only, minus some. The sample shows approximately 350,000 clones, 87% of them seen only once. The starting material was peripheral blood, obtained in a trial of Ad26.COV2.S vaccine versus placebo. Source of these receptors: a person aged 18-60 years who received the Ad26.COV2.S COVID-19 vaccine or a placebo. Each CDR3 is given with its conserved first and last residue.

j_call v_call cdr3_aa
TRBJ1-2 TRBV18 CASSPEIPGQTNYGYTF
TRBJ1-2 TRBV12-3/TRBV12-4 CASSLQGLYGYTF
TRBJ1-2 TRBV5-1 CASSPGPLFGYTF
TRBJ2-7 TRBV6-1 CASSEAGRGVYEQYF
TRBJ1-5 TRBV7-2 CASSFSSGGNQPQHF
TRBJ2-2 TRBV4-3 CASSRTSGMYGGELFF
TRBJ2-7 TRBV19 CASSIGGFSYEQYF
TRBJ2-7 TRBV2 CASKGQGTPDEQYF
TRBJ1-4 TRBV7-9 CASSSATGLQEKLFF
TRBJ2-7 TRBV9 CASSVSRIDEQYF
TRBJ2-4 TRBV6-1 CASSEQPEAKNIQYF
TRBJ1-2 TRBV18 CASSQSRGPNYGYTF
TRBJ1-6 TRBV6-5 CASRDTLNSPLHF
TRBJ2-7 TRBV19 CASSIGGRPWTSLNEQYF
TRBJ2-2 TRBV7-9 CASRAQEIRTGELFF
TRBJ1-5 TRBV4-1 CASSQPDRGNNQPQHF